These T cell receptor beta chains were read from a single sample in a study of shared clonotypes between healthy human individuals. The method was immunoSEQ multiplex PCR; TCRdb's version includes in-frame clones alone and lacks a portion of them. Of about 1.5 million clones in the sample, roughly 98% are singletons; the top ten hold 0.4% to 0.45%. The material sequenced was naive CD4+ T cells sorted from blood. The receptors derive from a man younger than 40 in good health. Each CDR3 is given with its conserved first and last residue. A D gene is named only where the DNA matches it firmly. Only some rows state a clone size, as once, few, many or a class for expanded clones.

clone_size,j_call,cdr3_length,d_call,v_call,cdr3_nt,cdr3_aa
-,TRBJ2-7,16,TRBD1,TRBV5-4,TGTGCCAGCAGCTCAGACAGGGGCCTCGGGGGCTACGAGCAGTACTTC,CASSSDRGLGGYEQYF
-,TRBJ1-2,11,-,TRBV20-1,TGCAGTGCTAGAGCTAACTATGGCTACACCTTC,CSARANYGYTF
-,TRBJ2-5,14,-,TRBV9,TGTGCCAGCAGCGTATTGGCCAACCAAGAGACCCAGTACTTC,CASSVLANQETQYF
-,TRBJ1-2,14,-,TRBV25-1,TGTGCCAGCCTCAATCCGGCAGCCCGATATGGCTACACCTTC,CASLNPAARYGYTF
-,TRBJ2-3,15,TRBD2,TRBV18,TGTGCCAGCTCACCTGGACTAGCGGGCACAGATACGCAGTATTTT,CASSPGLAGTDTQYF
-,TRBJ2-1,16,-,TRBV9,TGTGCCAGCAGCTTAAACCCCGGGACATCTTACAATGAGCAGTTCTTC,CASSLNPGTSYNEQFF
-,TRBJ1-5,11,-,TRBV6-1,TGTGCCAGCAGTGTGGATCAGCCCCAGCATTTT,CASSVDQPQHF
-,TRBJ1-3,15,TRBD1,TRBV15,TGTGCCACCAGCACCGGGACAGCTACTGGAAACACCATATATTTT,CATSTGTATGNTIYF
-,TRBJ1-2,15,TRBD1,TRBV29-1,TGCAGCGTTGATGTTCGGACAGGGGTTAACTATGGCTACACCTTC,CSVDVRTGVNYGYTF
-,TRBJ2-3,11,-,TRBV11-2,TGTGCCAGCGCCCCTAGGGATACGCAGTATTTT,CASAPRDTQYF
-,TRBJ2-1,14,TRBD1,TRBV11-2,TGTGCCAGCCCCACAGGGGACTCCTACAATGAGCAGTTCTTC,CASPTGDSYNEQFF
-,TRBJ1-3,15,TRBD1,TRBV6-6,TGTGCCAGCAGCACCCTCACAGGGGTGCGGGACACCATATATTTT,CASSTLTGVRDTIYF
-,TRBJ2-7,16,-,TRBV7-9,TGTGCCAGCAGCTCCCAGACAGAACGGGAAATCTACGAGCAGTACTTC,CASSSQTEREIYEQYF
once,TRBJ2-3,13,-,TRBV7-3,TGTGCCAGCAGCTTAAGGGTGCCAGATACGCAGTATTTT,CASSLRVPDTQYF
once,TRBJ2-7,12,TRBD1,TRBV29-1,TGCAGCGTTGAGGACAGGCTCTACGAGCAGTACTTC,CSVEDRLYEQYF
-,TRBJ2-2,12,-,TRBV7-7,TGTGCCAGCAGCCCCGACGCCGGGGAGCTGTTTTTT,CASSPDAGELFF
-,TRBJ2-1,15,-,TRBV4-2,TGTGCCAGCAGCCCACTTTTGGGGCAAGGTAATGAGCAGTTCTTC,CASSPLLGQGNEQFF
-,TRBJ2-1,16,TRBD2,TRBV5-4,TGTGCCAGCAGCTTGGGGACTAGCGGGAAATACAATGAGCAGTTCTTC,CASSLGTSGKYNEQFF
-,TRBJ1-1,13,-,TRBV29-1,TGCAGCGTTGAGGGACTCATGAACACTGAAGCTTTCTTT,CSVEGLMNTEAFF
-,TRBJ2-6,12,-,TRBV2,TGTGCCAGCAGTGGGGAGGCCAACGTCCTGACTTTC,CASSGEANVLTF